Listed below are T cell receptor beta chains from one sample, sequenced in a study of identical twins. Via MiXCR, TCRdb re-called the 5' RACE reads, giving one row per CDR3 protein. The sample yields about 250,000 distinct CDR3 sequences, approximately 7.8% seen once. This same sample was also part of a study on yellow fever vaccine responses in identical twins.

Sequences were obtained from CD8+ T cells sorted from blood. The receptors here all came from a woman aged 18-35 years in good health. Each CDR3 is given with its conserved first and last residue.

J gene | V gene | CDR3 protein
TRBJ2-2 | TRBV11-1 | CASSFPARPSGQYPNTGELFF
TRBJ2-1 | TRBV12-3/TRBV12-4 | CASSLLAEQINEQFF
TRBJ2-5 | TRBV7-6 | CATRGDAETQYF
TRBJ1-1 | TRBV2 | CASSANTEAFF
TRBJ1-4 | TRBV6-5 | CASSSSTTNEKLFF
TRBJ2-2 | TRBV9 | CASGGGQKTGELFF
TRBJ2-3 | TRBV3-1 | CASSQDLPSGSTDTQYF
TRBJ2-7 | TRBV20-1 | CSARGQGVGEQYF
TRBJ2-1 | TRBV19 | CASSIREREHNEQFF
TRBJ1-2 | TRBV11-2 | CASSLSRTRYGYTF
TRBJ1-5 | TRBV20-1 | CSARAIAGEHQPQHF
TRBJ1-4 | TRBV5-5 | CASSGGQRFSTNEKLFF
TRBJ1-2 | TRBV11-2 | CASSLGTAYGYTF
TRBJ2-5 | TRBV3-1 | CASSHYREGTLGETQYF
TRBJ2-1 | TRBV7-8 | CASSYQGWEQFF
TRBJ1-1 | TRBV25-1 | CASSEYMNTEAFF
TRBJ2-1 | TRBV5-1 | CATNGAGGNEQFF
TRBJ2-1 | TRBV11-3 | CASSLWAESNEQFF
TRBJ2-7 | TRBV7-9 | CASSPDSLEQYF
TRBJ2-7 | TRBV5-5 | CASSPWTGQYEQYF
TRBJ2-6 | TRBV9 | CASSRNSGANVLTF
TRBJ2-3 | TRBV27 | CASSLSGAGVADTQYF
TRBJ1-1 | TRBV20-1 | CSARDLQGLTEAFF
TRBJ2-1 | TRBV7-9 | CASKESGSYNEQFF
TRBJ2-7 | TRBV27 | CATQATSGRAHEQYF
TRBJ2-3 | TRBV6-2/TRBV6-3 | CASSYKTSGGPSTYTDTQYF
TRBJ1-5 | TRBV6-1 | CASSESQPDNQPQHF
TRBJ1-5 | TRBV28 | CASSLKSGQLDNQPQHF
TRBJ2-1 | TRBV15 | CATGGVYNEQFF
TRBJ2-3 | TRBV2 | CASSQDFSTDTQYF
TRBJ2-3 | TRBV12-3/TRBV12-4 | CASSFGGGDTQYF
TRBJ1-1 | TRBV15 | CATSSSGRGLNTEAFF
TRBJ1-2 | TRBV4-1 | CASSQVGSGANYGYTF
TRBJ2-3 | TRBV7-6 | CASSSNRAAGSTDTQYF
TRBJ1-1 | TRBV5-1 | CASSFEYGFEAFF
TRBJ2-7 | TRBV5-6 | CASTLFGGHWEQYF
TRBJ2-1 | TRBV9 | CASSMSTGVSYNEQFF
TRBJ1-4 | TRBV28 | CASSATGSRDEKLFF
TRBJ2-7 | TRBV7-6 | CASSLGGTSSYEQYF
TRBJ2-4 | TRBV5-1 | CASSLAGPLDIQYF
TRBJ2-7 | TRBV6-4 | CASRGSGSYEQYF
TRBJ2-5 | TRBV11-2 | CASSLAFRAGETQYF
TRBJ2-5 | TRBV5-1 | CASSLYGSETQYF
TRBJ2-1 | TRBV11-2 | CASSLDRNYNEQFF
TRBJ2-7 | TRBV7-9 | CASRPKSSYEQYF
TRBJ2-1 | TRBV7-9 | CASSLKRTVLRVEQFF